This T cell receptor beta chain was identified during a study of response to subunit inactivated influenza vaccine. The germline V gene encodes CDR1 SQVTM and CDR2 ANQGSEA. This CDR3 contains 14 residues. With 5 bases clipped from V and 3 bases from J, the junction kept 7 bases outside the gene matches. Only a few counts were recorded for this clonotype. TCRdb re-analysed the RT-PCR reads in MiXCR, keeping a single row per CDR3 protein. The sample includes more than 200,000 distinct CDR3 sequences, 12% of them seen just once. The V and J genes are TRBV29-1 and TRBJ2-4; 7 bases line up with TRBD1. The sample consisted of non-naive T cells sorted from PBMCs, taken approximately 15 days before vaccination. This sequence was found in a man aged 45 to 65 who received an inactivated influenza vaccine. CDR3 protein: CSVRGLFVKNIQYF. CDR3 DNA sequence: TGCAGCGTTAGGGGGCTGTTTGTCAAAAACATTCAGTACTTC.